The 26 T cell receptor beta chains reported below all come from one sample, sequenced in a study of blood T cell repertoires in COVID-19. TCRdb's table, derived via immunoSEQ multiplex PCR, lists solely in-frame clones and lacks some. The table has roughly 150,000 clones, around 82% seen once; the top ten hold 9.5% to 13%. Sequenced material: peripheral blood. These receptors were obtained from a man in his sixties or seventies with active or convalescent COVID-19.

The chain is built from TRBV11-2 and TRBJ2-2; a weak D match, TRBD2 (6 bases). The V gene's germline CDR1 is SGHAT and CDR2 FQNNGV. V was trimmed by 0 bases and J by 5 bases, leaving 10 bases between them. CDR3 length: 15 residues. The CDR3 reads CASSLDFRETGELFF. CDR3 nucleotide sequence: TGTGCCAGCAGCTTAGATTTTCGGGAGACCGGGGAGCTGTTTTTT.

This clone has only a few counts. V and J are TRBV28 and TRBJ1-1; no definite D call. The CDR3 runs 17 residues. Deletions cut 8 bases from V and 1 base from J, with 23 bases between. Germline CDR1 is MDHEN and CDR2 is SYDVKM. CDR3 nucleotide sequence: TGTGCCAGCCTGCCCCTCAACCTTGGGAGGAGGAACACTGAAGCTTTCTTT. It yields the protein CASLPLNLGRRNTEAFF.

The chain recombines TRBV28 with TRBJ2-7; D may be TRBD1 (5 bases). Trimming took 6 bases from V and 2 from J, leaving 20 bases between them. There are 16 residues in the CDR3. Germline CDR1 reads MDHEN; CDR2 reads SYDVKM. CDR3 loop: CASSLTSRQSTYEQYF. CDR3 nucleotides: TGTGCCAGCAGCCTCACGTCCCGACAGTCTACCTACGAGCAGTACTTC.

The rearrangement joins TRBV5-1 to TRBJ1-1; tentatively, D is TRBD1 (6 bases). The CDR3 length is 15 residues. Germline CDR1 and CDR2: SGHRS and YFSETQ. Between the trimmed V and J ends, which lost 4 bases and 5 bases, there was a span of 18 bases. CDR3 nucleotides: TGCGCCAGCAGCCCCTCCACAGGGTCCGGGACTGAAGCTTTCTTT. Protein: CASSPSTGSGTEAFF.

This clone was seen a single time. This chain uses TRBV3-1 (or the pseudogene TRBV3-2) with TRBJ2-1, with 7 bases that match TRBD1. The germline V gene encodes CDR1 LGHDT and CDR2 YNNKEL (reference sequence). CDR3 length equals 12 residues. V was pared by 3 bases and J by 9 bases, with 2 bases of the junction left unmatched. In DNA, the CDR3 is TGTGCCAGCAGCCAGTGGACAGGTGAGCAGTTCTTC. This encodes CASSQWTGEQFF.

This clone was observed a handful of times. The chain carries TRBV24-1 and TRBJ2-1, with D perhaps matching TRBD2 (6 bases). This CDR3 is built from 15 residues. V lost 3 bases and J lost 6, with 14 bases in between. Per germline, CDR1 KGHDR and CDR2 SFDVKD. The CDR3 DNA sequence: TGTGCCACCAGTGATGGATTAGCGGAAGGCAATGAGCAGTTCTTC. Translating it yields CATSDGLAEGNEQFF.

The rearrangement uses TRBV19 and TRBJ2-1; 8 bases are shared with TRBD1. The CDR3 loop spans 15 amino acids. Germline V gene data show CDR1 as LNHDA and CDR2 as SQIVND (reference sequence). Losses at the gene ends were 4 bases for V and 7 bases for J; bases not matched to a gene: 9. In DNA form, the CDR3 reads TGTGCCAGTAGTACCGGCAGGGGGCGCCTTAATGAGCAGTTCTTC. Amino acid sequence: CASSTGRGRLNEQFF.

The chain couples TRBV4-3 to TRBJ2-2, with TRBD1 as a possible D gene (5 bases). Germline CDR1 is LGHNA and CDR2 is YSLEER. This CDR3 comprises 16 residues. The ends were cut back, 4 bases at V and 1 base at J, with 13 bases in the middle. In DNA, the CDR3 is TGCGCCAGCAGCCGAGCCGGTAGGGGGAACACCGGGGAGCTGTTTTTT. Amino acids: CASSRAGRGNTGELFF.

This chain uses TRBV19 with TRBJ1-3; the D gene is possibly TRBD1 (6 bases). The CDR3 runs to 16 residues. V was cut by 3 bases and J by 0 bases, with 12 bases left in between. The germline V gene encodes CDR1 LNHDA and CDR2 SQIVND (reference sequence). The chain's CDR3 is CASSIGGASSGNTIYF. CDR3 nucleotide sequence: TGTGCCAGTAGTATCGGGGGGGCCAGCTCTGGAAACACCATATATTTT.

This chain connects TRBV6-4 to TRBJ1-6, with D tentatively TRBD1 (6 bases). This CDR3 is built from 15 residues. V was trimmed by 2 bases and J by 7 bases, leaving 12 bases between them. Germline values: CDR1 MRHNA, CDR2 SNTAGT. The CDR3 here is CASSDGQGRNSPLHF. CDR3 DNA: TGTGCCAGCAGTGACGGGCAGGGGCGGAATTCACCCCTCCACTTT.

This clone was detected once. The chain is built from TRBV7-9 and TRBJ1-2, with unresolved D. Trimming shortened V by 5 bases and J by 0 bases, and 10 bases separated the two germline ends. In germline, CDR1 is SEHNR, CDR2 FQNEAQ (reference sequence). The CDR3 covers 14 residues. CDR3: CASSGDATNYGYTF. The CDR3 DNA sequence: TGTGCCAGCAGCGGAGATGCAACTAACTATGGCTACACCTTC.

The rearrangement links TRBV5-1 to TRBJ1-5; D perhaps matches TRBD1 (5 bases). Germline V gene data show CDR1 as SGHRS and CDR2 as YFSETQ. V shed 0 bases and J shed 7 bases, with 11 bases lying between them. This CDR3 comprises 14 residues. For the CDR3, the DNA is TGCGCCAGCAGCTTGGCCGGAGGGGCCCAGCCCCAGCATTTT. Protein sequence: CASSLAGGAQPQHF.

This sequence joins TRBV24-1 and TRBJ2-1; 9 bases are shared with TRBD2. Losses at the gene ends were 4 bases for V and 4 bases for J; bases not matched to a gene: 4. Germline CDR1 is KGHDR and CDR2 is SFDVKD. The CDR3 loop spans 15 amino acids. The CDR3, as DNA: TGTGCCACCAGTGAAGCTAGCGGGATATACAATGAGCAGTTCTTC. Its protein product is CATSEASGIYNEQFF.

The rearrangement joins TRBV27 to TRBJ1-6; 10 bases line up with TRBD1. This CDR3 is 17 amino acids long. The ends lost 1 base at V and 8 bases at J; junction bases unmatched: 8. Germline V gene lookup returns CDR1 MNHEY and CDR2 SMNVEV (reference sequence). The CDR3 DNA follows: TGTGCCAGCAGTTTATGGAGGGACAGGGGAAGGGATTCACCCCTCCACTTT. Its translation is CASSLWRDRGRDSPLHF.

In the case of this clone: The same CDR3 also results from other DNA sequences found in this sample. V and J are TRBV5-1 and TRBJ2-5, with no clear D. The V gene's germline CDR1 is SGHRS and CDR2 YFSETQ. V dropped 4 bases and J dropped 4 bases, with 11 bases sitting between them. This CDR3 spans 13 amino acids. This chain's CDR3 is CASSLGGGETQYF. The CDR3 coding sequence is TGCGCCAGCAGCCTGGGCGGCGGAGAGACCCAGTACTTC.

The chain couples TRBV24-1 to TRBJ2-2, with 8 bases matching TRBD2. The germline V gene has CDR1 KGHDR and CDR2 SFDVKD. After removal of 7 bases from V and 3 bases from J, the junction contained 6 bases not matched to a gene. The CDR3 contains 15 residues. The CDR3 region is CATRSGRGDTGELFF. The DNA for the CDR3 is TGTGCCACCAGATCCGGGAGGGGGGACACCGGGGAGCTGTTTTTT.

The V call is TRBV20-1, the J call TRBJ1-5, with D perhaps TRBD1 (6 bases). The CDR3 length is 13 residues. Germline CDR1 is DFQATT and CDR2 is SNEGSKA (reference sequence). The V end lost 3 bases, the J end lost 9 bases, and 15 bases lay between the germline ends. CDR3 protein: CSASVGRDTPQHF. The CDR3 DNA is TGCAGTGCTAGTGTTGGCAGGGACACGCCCCAGCATTTT.

The genes are TRBV18 and TRBJ1-2, with D perhaps matching TRBD1 (5 bases). Trimming removed 3 bases at V and 4 bases at J, with 6 bases between. This CDR3 contains 12 residues. CDR1 is KGHSH and CDR2 is LQKENI in the germline V gene. The chain's CDR3 is CASSPDTYGYTF. The CDR3 DNA reads TGTGCCAGCTCACCGGACACCTATGGCTACACCTTC.

This chain connects TRBV5-4 to TRBJ1-1; TRBD1 matches 7 bases. The germline V gene has CDR1 SGHNT and CDR2 YYREEE (reference sequence). This CDR3 spans 15 amino acids. The V segment lost 0 bases and the J segment 2 bases; nucleotides outside the gene matches: 4. The CDR3 sequence: CASSLGGTANTEAFF. The DNA for the CDR3 is TGTGCCAGCAGCTTGGGGGGGACAGCCAACACTGAAGCTTTCTTT.

The chain employs TRBV7-9 and TRBJ2-5, with 10 bases matching TRBD2. V lost 2 bases and J lost 5; bases outside the gene matches: 11. Germline loops: CDR1 SEHNR, CDR2 FQNEAQ (reference sequence). CDR3 length: 17 amino acids. The CDR3 protein is CASSLQRASGGAETQYF. The CDR3, as DNA: TGTGCCAGCAGCTTACAAAGGGCCAGCGGGGGGGCGGAGACCCAGTACTTC.

V usage is TRBV27 and J usage is TRBJ2-2; 8 bases line up with TRBD2. J gave up 0 bases and V 11 bases, and 2 bases lay outside the gene matches. The CDR3 is 13 residues long. Germline CDR1 reads MNHEY; CDR2 reads SMNVEV (reference sequence). The CDR3 loop is CACGRTNTGELFF. In nucleotides, the CDR3 is TGTGCCTGCGGGAGGACGAACACCGGGGAGCTGTTTTTT.

The chain couples TRBV28 to TRBJ1-1; 11 bases agree with TRBD1. The germline gives CDR1 MDHEN, CDR2 SYDVKM. Losses at the gene ends were 3 bases for V and 5 bases for J; bases not matched to a gene: 5. CDR3 length: 15 residues. DNA for the CDR3: TGTGCCAGCAGTTTCTGGGGACAGGGGGAGACTGAAGCTTTCTTT. Translated, it gives CASSFWGQGETEAFF.

The chain links TRBV5-1 to TRBJ2-2; D call uncertain. CDR3 length equals 15 residues. Looked up from germline, CDR1 is SGHRS and CDR2 is YFSETQ. Trimming stripped 2 bases from V and 4 bases from J, with 12 bases between. The CDR3 protein is CASSLLTPGTGELFF. In nucleotides, the CDR3 is TGCGCCAGCAGCTTATTGACCCCGGGCACCGGGGAGCTGTTTTTT.

The V call is TRBV28, the J call TRBJ2-1, with 10 bases that match TRBD1. The CDR3 totals 16 residues. Looked up from germline, CDR1 is MDHEN and CDR2 is SYDVKM. The J segment lost 1 base and the V segment lost 5 bases, leaving 5 bases of the junction unmatched. The CDR3 is CASSPRTGGSYNEQFF. The CDR3 DNA is TGTGCCAGCAGTCCCCGGACAGGGGGGTCCTACAATGAGCAGTTCTTC.

The rearrangement uses TRBV28 and TRBJ1-3, with D hard to call. V lost 3 bases, J lost 7 bases, and 10 bases lay in between. CDR1 is MDHEN, CDR2 SYDVKM, per germline. The length of the CDR3 is 13 residues. The CDR3 loop is CASSFGRLNTIYF. CDR3 sequence (DNA): TGTGCCAGCAGTTTTGGCAGGCTTAACACCATATATTTT. The complete variable domain, with remaining parts taken from reference TRBV28 and TRBJ1-3, reads DVKVTQSSRYLVKRTGEKVFLECVQDMDHENMFWYRQDPGLGLRLIYFSYDVKMKEKGDIPEGYSVSREKKERFSLILESASTNQTSMYLCASSFGRLNTIYFGEGSWLTVV.

The chain combines TRBV2 with TRBJ2-2; TRBD1 aligns across 9 bases. V lost 5 bases to trimming and J lost 3 bases; unmatched junction nucleotides: 7. Germline assignment: CDR1 SNHLY and CDR2 FYNNEI. The CDR3 length is 16 residues. The chain's CDR3 is CASSLTGGTYTGELFF. The CDR3, as DNA: TGTGCCAGCAGTCTTACAGGGGGCACCTACACCGGGGAGCTGTTTTTT. The full variable domain, completed using reference TRBV2 and TRBJ2-2, is EPEVTQTPSHQVTQMGQEVILRCVPISNHLYFYWYRQILGQKVEFLVSFYNNEISEKSEIFDDQFSVERPDGSNFTLKIRSTKLEDSAMYFCASSLTGGTYTGELFFGEGSRLTVL.